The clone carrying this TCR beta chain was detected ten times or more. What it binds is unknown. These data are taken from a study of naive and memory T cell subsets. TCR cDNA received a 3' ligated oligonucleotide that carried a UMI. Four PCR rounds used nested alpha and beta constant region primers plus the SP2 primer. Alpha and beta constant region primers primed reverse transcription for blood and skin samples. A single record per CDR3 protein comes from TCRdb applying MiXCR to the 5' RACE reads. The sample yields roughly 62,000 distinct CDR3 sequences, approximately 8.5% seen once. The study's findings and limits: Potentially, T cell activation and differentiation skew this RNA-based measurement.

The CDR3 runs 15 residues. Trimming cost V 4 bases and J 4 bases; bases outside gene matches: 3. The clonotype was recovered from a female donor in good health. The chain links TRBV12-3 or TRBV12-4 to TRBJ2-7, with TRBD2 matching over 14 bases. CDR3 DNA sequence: TGTGCCAGCAGTTCGGGACTAGCGGGAGTATACGAGCAGTACTTC. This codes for CASSSGLAGVYEQYF.